This T cell receptor beta chain was recorded in a study of OX40 agonist ivuxolimab in advanced cancers. This table comes from immunoSEQ multiplex PCR, and its TCRdb copy is limited to in-frame clones, with some not included. This sample has 70,000 or so clones, with roughly 89% found just once. The CDR3 consists of 15 residues. CDR1 and CDR2 (germline): SEHNR, FQNEAQ (reference sequence). V was shortened by 3 bases and J by 0 bases, with 8 bases between the two germline ends. The TCR originated in an adult with an advanced solid tumor such as melanoma, head and neck, liver or kidney cancer. The rearrangement uses TRBV7-9 and TRBJ2-2; a possible D gene is TRBD1 (6 bases). The sample here was CD4+ or CD8+ T cells sorted from blood, taken in a trial of the OX40 agonist ivuxolimab. The CDR3 DNA sequence: TGTGCCAGCAGCTTCTGGACAGCGAACACCGGGGAGCTGTTTTTT. It encodes CASSFWTANTGELFF.